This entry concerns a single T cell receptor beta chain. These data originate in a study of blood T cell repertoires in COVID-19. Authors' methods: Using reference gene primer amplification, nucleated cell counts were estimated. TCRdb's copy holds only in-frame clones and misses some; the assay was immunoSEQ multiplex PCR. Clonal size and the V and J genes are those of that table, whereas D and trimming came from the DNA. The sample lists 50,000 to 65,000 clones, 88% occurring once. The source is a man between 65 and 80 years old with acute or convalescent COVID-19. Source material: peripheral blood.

CDR3 bases: TGTGCCACCAGTGACCGGACCTGGGGCGAAGAGACCCAGTACTTC. Translation: CATSDRTWGEETQYF. The chain links TRBV24-1 to TRBJ2-5; tentative D call: TRBD1 (5 bases). V was cut by 4 bases and J by 3 bases, with 14 bases left in between. The CDR3 contains 15 residues. Germline CDR1 reads KGHDR; CDR2 reads SFDVKD.